The 26 T cell receptor beta chains reported below all come from one sample, sequenced in a study of shared clonotypes between healthy human individuals. Libraries were prepared by immunoSEQ multiplex PCR; TCRdb keeps only in-frame clonotypes and omits some of them. Among around 720,000 clones listed, 55% to 85% were seen once. The specimen was memory CD4+ T cells sorted from blood. Subset described: CD45RA-negative fraction. These receptors came from a woman aged 25 to 39 in good health.

The rearrangement links TRBV15 to TRBJ1-1; D remains unclear. This CDR3 region has 13 residues. V gave up 0 bases and J gave up 0 bases, with 2 bases separating them. Germline V CDR1 and CDR2: LNHNV, YYDKDF (reference sequence). The CDR3 bases are TGTGCCACCAGCAGAGAGATGAACACTGAAGCTTTCTTT. Amino acid sequence: CATSREMNTEAFF.

The genes are TRBV11-2 and TRBJ2-2; the D gene is possibly TRBD2 (5 bases). Germline V CDR1 and CDR2: SGHAT, FQNNGV. The CDR3 consists of 15 residues. V dropped 0 bases and J dropped 6 bases, with 11 bases sitting between them. CDR3 DNA sequence: TGTGCCAGCAGCTTAGAGGCTAGCTTCCCCGGGGAGCTGTTTTTT. It is translated as CASSLEASFPGELFF.

This rearrangement joins TRBV5-5 to TRBJ1-4, with D unclear. Germline-derived CDR1 and CDR2 are SGHKS and YYEKEE (reference sequence). This CDR3 contains 12 residues. The V end lost 5 bases, the J end lost 10 bases, and 12 bases lay between the germline ends. The CDR3 spells CASSPVERKLFF. The CDR3 region has the DNA TGTGCCAGCAGTCCGGTCGAACGAAAACTGTTTTTT.

The V and J genes are TRBV4-1 and TRBJ2-1; D gene uncertain. Trimming shortened V by 1 base and J by 0 bases, and 10 bases separated the two germline ends. Germline-derived CDR1 and CDR2 are MGHRA and YSYEKL. There are 16 residues in the CDR3. CDR3 sequence (DNA): TGCGCCAGCAGCCAAGGCAAGGGAAACTCCTACAATGAGCAGTTCTTC. It codes for CASSQGKGNSYNEQFF.

The sample holds a few counts of this clone. V gene TRBV27 combines with J gene TRBJ2-5; a weak D match, TRBD1 (5 bases). Trimming shortened V by 3 bases and J by 4 bases, and 15 bases separated the two germline ends. This CDR3 region has 15 residues. CDR1 is MNHEY and CDR2 is SMNVEV in the germline V gene (reference sequence). The CDR3 sequence: CASSFSAGLRETQYF. The CDR3 nucleotides are TGTGCCAGCAGTTTCTCCGCAGGGTTACGAGAGACCCAGTACTTC.

The chain joins TRBV6-5 to TRBJ2-5; 8 bases map to TRBD2. Germline assignment: CDR1 MNHEY and CDR2 SVGAGI. The V gene end was trimmed by 2 bases and the J gene end by 5 bases; junction bases not matched to a gene: 10. This CDR3 has 16 residues. The DNA of the CDR3 is TGTGCCAGCAGTTACCGTCCCGGGACTAGTTCGGAGACCCAGTACTTC. It yields the protein CASSYRPGTSSETQYF.

V gene TRBV5-1 combines with J gene TRBJ2-4, with 8 bases that match TRBD2. V shed 1 base, J shed 0 bases, and the junction held 18 bases outside the gene matches. This CDR3 contains 21 residues. CDR1 SGHRS and CDR2 YFSETQ come from the germline V gene. CDR3 amino acids: CASSLTSGTSGDGIAKNIQYF. The CDR3 DNA sequence: TGCGCCAGCAGCTTGACGAGCGGAACTAGCGGTGACGGGATAGCCAAAAACATTCAGTACTTC. Together with reference TRBV5-1 and TRBJ2-4, the CDR3 gives the full variable domain: KAGVTQTPRYLIKTRGQQVTLSCSPISGHRSVSWYQQTPGQGLQFLFEYFSETQRNKGNFPGRFSGRQFSNSRSEMNVSTLELGDSALYLCASSLTSGTSGDGIAKNIQYFGAGTRLSVL.

The chain couples TRBV7-9 to TRBJ1-2; no clear D. The length of the CDR3 is 13 residues. CDR1 and CDR2 from the germline V gene are SEHNR and FQNEAQ (reference sequence). Deletions cut 3 bases from V and 3 bases from J, with 8 bases between. DNA of the CDR3: TGTGCCAGCAGCTTTAAAGGGTACTATGGCTACACCTTC. Translating it yields CASSFKGYYGYTF. The complete variable domain, with remaining parts taken from reference TRBV7-9 and TRBJ1-2, reads DTGVSQNPRHKITKRGQNVTFRCDPISEHNRLYWYRQTLGQGPEFLTYFQNEAQLEKSRLLSDRFSAERPKGSFSTLEIQRTEQGDSAMYLCASSFKGYYGYTFGSGTRLTVV.

The chain couples TRBV7-9 to TRBJ1-3, with D uncertain. The V end lost 8 bases, the J end lost 8 bases, and 10 bases lay between the germline ends. The CDR3 covers 11 residues. Germline CDR1 and CDR2: SEHNR and FQNEAQ (reference sequence). CDR3 coding DNA: TGTGCCAGCGATGGCGGAGACACCATATATTTT. This gives the protein CASDGGDTIYF. The whole variable domain, filled in from reference TRBV7-9 and TRBJ1-3, reads DTGVSQNPRHKITKRGQNVTFRCDPISEHNRLYWYRQTLGQGPEFLTYFQNEAQLEKSRLLSDRFSAERPKGSFSTLEIQRTEQGDSAMYLCASDGGDTIYFGEGSWLTVV.

The chain has TRBV15 and TRBJ2-2; D not resolved. The V end lost 9 bases, the J end lost 1 base, and 12 bases lay between the germline ends. The CDR3 contains 14 residues. The V gene's germline CDR1 is LNHNV and CDR2 YYDKDF (reference sequence). The CDR3, as DNA: TGTGCCACAAAGGGCCTGATGAACACCGGGGAGCTGTTTTTT. Protein product: CATKGLMNTGELFF. The full variable domain, completed using reference TRBV15 and TRBJ2-2, is DAMVIQNPRYQVTQFGKPVTLSCSQTLNHNVMYWYQQKSSQAPKLLFHYYDKDFNNEADTPDNFQSRRPNTSFCFLDIRSPGLGDTAMYLCATKGLMNTGELFFGEGSRLTVL.

As concerns this clone: This clone may be a read error of a much larger clone one base away. This specimen includes other DNA sequences encoding the same CDR3. J is TRBJ2-1 and V is TRBV5-1; 8 bases map to TRBD1. This CDR3 contains 15 residues. Germline values: CDR1 SGHRS, CDR2 YFSETQ. Trimming took 0 bases from V and 4 from J; bases not matched to a gene: 3. The chain's CDR3 is CASSLADRDYNEQFF. As DNA, the CDR3 is TGCGCCAGCAGCTTGGCGGACAGGGATTACAATGAGCAGTTCTTC.

The V gene is TRBV5-1, the J gene TRBJ2-3; D is possibly TRBD2 (6 bases). The CDR3 is made up of 14 amino acids. Germline-derived CDR1 and CDR2 are SGHRS and YFSETQ. V shed 6 bases and J shed 1 base, with 12 bases lying between them. For the CDR3, the DNA is TGCGCCAGCACGTACGCTAGCGGCACAGATACGCAGTATTTT. It translates to CASTYASGTDTQYF. Variable domain in full (rest from reference TRBV5-1 and TRBJ2-3): KAGVTQTPRYLIKTRGQQVTLSCSPISGHRSVSWYQQTPGQGLQFLFEYFSETQRNKGNFPGRFSGRQFSNSRSEMNVSTLELGDSALYLCASTYASGTDTQYFGPGTRLTVL.

The chain is built from TRBV5-1 and TRBJ2-1; D gene unclear. The V and J ends lost 4 bases and 8 bases respectively, with 13 bases between them. The germline gives CDR1 SGHRS, CDR2 YFSETQ. This CDR3 has 13 residues. The CDR3 DNA reads TGCGCCAGCAGCCTGGCCCCTGGGGATGAGCAGTTCTTC. Amino acids: CASSLAPGDEQFF.

V gene TRBV28 combines with J gene TRBJ2-1, with D perhaps given as TRBD1 or TRBD2 (5 bases each). Germline V gene data show CDR1 as MDHEN and CDR2 as SYDVKM. This CDR3 spans 15 amino acids. The V end was cut by 8 bases, the J end by 0 bases, with 14 bases between. CDR3 protein: CASFGARTSYNEQFF. As DNA, the CDR3 is TGTGCCAGCTTCGGGGCCCGAACCTCCTACAATGAGCAGTTCTTC.

The V gene is TRBV6-1, the J gene TRBJ1-1; no reliable D call. The V end was cut by 2 bases, the J end by 5 bases, with 15 bases between. From germline, CDR1 is MNHNS and CDR2 SASEGT. This CDR3 has 15 residues. Written as DNA, the CDR3 is TGTGCCAGCAGTGAATATGGCCGTCCGGGAACTGAAGCTTTCTTT. It codes for CASSEYGRPGTEAFF.

The chain combines TRBV27 with TRBJ2-2; D call uncertain. Germline V gene sequence: CDR1 MNHEY, CDR2 SMNVEV (reference sequence). This CDR3 is 15 amino acids long. The germline V and J ends were trimmed by 2 bases and 7 bases, with 14 bases remaining between them. Here the CDR3 DNA reads TGTGCCAGCAGTTTAGGGATGGCCGTTGGCGGGGAGCTGTTTTTT. It yields the protein CASSLGMAVGGELFF.

V is TRBV1 and J is TRBJ2-1; the table calls TRBD2, which could not be checked here. TRBV1 is flagged as a pseudogene. The CDR3 is 18 residues long. The CDR3 bases are TGCACCAGCAGCCAACCTACAGGTTGTGGCGGGAGTTTCACTGAGCAGTTCTTC. This translates into CTSSQPTGCGGSFTEQFF.

About this clone: A read error may produce the germline difference seen at one junction end. This chain joins TRBV2 and TRBJ2-2; a weak D match, TRBD2 (6 bases). The V gene's germline CDR1 is SNHLY and CDR2 FYNNEI. The length of the CDR3 is 11 residues. This CDR3 is CASSFTGGLFF. CDR3 nucleotides: TGTGCCAGCAGTTTCACCGGGGGGCTGTTTTTT.

This clone appeared many times. The CDR3 spells CASSSGQAYNEQFF. CDR3 coding DNA: TGTGCCAGCAGTTCGGGACAGGCCTACAATGAGCAGTTCTTC. The chain links TRBV11-2 to TRBJ2-1; 8 positions agree with TRBD1. CDR1 and CDR2 from the germline V gene are SGHAT and FQNNGV. Losses at the gene ends were 6 bases for V and 2 bases for J; bases not matched to a gene: 3. The CDR3 has 14 residues.

This rearrangement joins TRBV14 to TRBJ1-1; D is unresolved. Germline V CDR1 and CDR2: SGHDN, FVKESK. The CDR3 runs 15 residues. V lost 1 base and J 1 base, leaving 10 bases between the germline ends. This CDR3 reads CASSQAQVRNTEAFF. Here the CDR3 DNA reads TGTGCCAGCAGCCAAGCTCAGGTTAGGAACACTGAAGCTTTCTTT.

Points on this clone: At the DNA level, this CDR3 is encoded by other sequences in the same sample as well. The rearrangement uses TRBV7-2 and TRBJ2-3, with TRBD2 as a possible D gene (6 bases). The CDR3 totals 14 residues. The ends were cut back, 3 bases at V and 2 bases at J, with 9 bases in the middle. Germline V gene sequence: CDR1 SGHTA, CDR2 FQGNSA. The chain's CDR3 is CASSLGLVTDTQYF. Written as DNA, the CDR3 is TGTGCCAGCAGCTTGGGACTCGTCACAGATACGCAGTATTTT.

V gene TRBV28 combines with J gene TRBJ1-1, with D unresolved. The germline gives CDR1 MDHEN, CDR2 SYDVKM. Trimming took 3 bases from V and 2 from J, leaving 10 bases between them. CDR3 size: 14 residues. CDR3 loop: CASSLLQPNTEAFF. In nucleotides, the CDR3 is TGTGCCAGCAGTTTGCTACAGCCAAACACTGAAGCTTTCTTT.

This clone occurred once. The genes are TRBV7-9 and TRBJ1-1; 7 nucleotides agree with TRBD1. Germline lookup yields CDR1 SEHNR and CDR2 FQNEAQ (reference sequence). The junction had 15 bases not matched to a gene; V was cut back by 6 bases and J by 5 bases. The CDR3 runs to 16 residues. CDR3 region: CASSPRRRGSLTEAFF. The CDR3 DNA sequence: TGTGCCAGCAGTCCACGACGCAGGGGGAGTTTGACTGAAGCTTTCTTT.

Written as DNA, the CDR3 is TGTGCCAGCATCCCGGGCGGGGGCTCCTACAATGAGCAGTTCTTC. Its protein product is CASIPGGGSYNEQFF. V gene TRBV6-5 combines with J gene TRBJ2-1; 7 bases map to TRBD2. Looked up from germline, CDR1 is MNHEY and CDR2 is SVGAGI. CDR3 size: 15 residues. The ends lost 7 bases at V and 0 bases at J; junction bases unmatched: 6.

The rearrangement joins TRBV15 to TRBJ2-1; D possibly matches TRBD1 or TRBD2 (6 bases each). CDR1 is LNHNV and CDR2 is YYDKDF in the germline V gene (reference sequence). The V end lost 1 base, the J end lost 7 bases, and 17 bases lay between the germline ends. There are 16 residues in the CDR3. The CDR3 is CATSRAPGDTGNEQFF. Here the CDR3 DNA reads TGTGCCACCAGCAGAGCCCCGGGGGACACCGGGAATGAGCAGTTCTTC.

The V and J genes are TRBV25-1 and TRBJ2-7, with D possibly called TRBD1 or TRBD2 (5 bases each). Germline V gives CDR1 MGHDK, CDR2 SYGVNS. The CDR3 consists of 12 residues. Trimming removed 0 bases at V and 12 bases at J, with 12 bases between. The CDR3: CASSEYEGRWYF. The CDR3 bases are TGTGCCAGCAGTGAATATGAGGGGCGGTGGTACTTC.